This T cell receptor (beta chain) was retrieved from a study of technical replicates of blood from a few donors. The V end was cut by 4 bases, the J end by 2 bases, with 9 bases between. The CDR3 is 13 residues long. Germline V gives CDR1 SGHDT, CDR2 YYEEEE. TCRdb keeps only in-frame clones here, not all; method: immunoSEQ multiplex PCR. The sample holds about 80,000 clones, approximately 94% seen once. The receptor was isolated from a human donor in good health. The sequenced sample consisted of T cells isolated from PBMCs. This chain joins TRBV5-6 and TRBJ1-2; D is undetermined. CDR3 residues: CASSPPGNYGYTF. CDR3 DNA: TGTGCCAGCAGCCCCCCCGGGAACTATGGCTACACCTTC.